The 24 T cell receptor beta chains given below trace back to one sample, sequenced in a study of blood T cell repertoires in COVID-19. Generated by immunoSEQ multiplex PCR, the TCRdb table keeps only in-frame clones and is missing some. The sample lists 150,000 to 200,000 clones; about 90% were seen once. The sample comprised PBMCs or T cells enriched from blood (not recorded which). The receptors derive from a human donor with acute COVID-19. The donor label of this sample is uncertain.

The rearrangement links TRBV6-5 to TRBJ1-3; no firm D call. Trimming removed 0 bases from V and 4 bases from J, with 13 bases in between. The CDR3 is 16 residues long. The germline V gene encodes CDR1 MNHEY and CDR2 SVGAGI. The CDR3 spells CASSYSSGLGGNTIYF. CDR3 DNA: TGTGCCAGCAGTTACTCGAGCGGTCTGGGGGGAAACACCATATATTTT.

The rearrangement joins TRBV9 to TRBJ2-3; D possibly corresponds to TRBD2 (7 bases). The germline V gene has CDR1 SGDLS and CDR2 YYNGEE. With 2 bases removed from V and 3 bases from J, the gap between germline ends came to 16 bases. The CDR3 spans 16 residues. The CDR3 loop reads CASSVKRGGWTDTQYF. In DNA form, the CDR3 reads TGTGCCAGCAGCGTCAAGAGGGGGGGATGGACAGATACGCAGTATTTT. Based on the CDR3 plus reference TRBV9 and TRBJ2-3, the full variable domain is DSGVTQTPKHLITATGQRVTLRCSPRSGDLSVYWYQQSLDQGLQFLIQYYNGEERAKGNILERFSAQQFPDLHSELNLSSLELGDSALYFCASSVKRGGWTDTQYFGPGTRLTVL.

V and J are TRBV9 and TRBJ1-2; D perhaps matches TRBD1 (6 bases). The CDR3 has 15 residues. Germline CDR1 and CDR2: SGDLS and YYNGEE. The ends were cut back, 4 bases at V and 0 bases at J, with 13 bases in the middle. The CDR3 DNA reads as TGTGCCAGCAGCTACCGGGACACATCTAACTATGGCTACACCTTC. Encoded protein: CASSYRDTSNYGYTF. Looking up the rest from reference TRBV9 and TRBJ1-2 gives the full variable domain: DSGVTQTPKHLITATGQRVTLRCSPRSGDLSVYWYQQSLDQGLQFLIQYYNGEERAKGNILERFSAQQFPDLHSELNLSSLELGDSALYFCASSYRDTSNYGYTFGSGTRLTVV.

The rearrangement joins TRBV19 to TRBJ2-2; maybe TRBD1 (7 bases). Trimming took 6 bases from V and 6 from J, leaving 17 bases between them. Per germline, CDR1 LNHDA and CDR2 SQIVND (reference sequence). The CDR3 covers 15 residues. For the CDR3, the DNA is TGTGCCAGTAGCCGACAGGGAGGAGTGCCCGGGGAGCTGTTTTTT. Protein product: CASSRQGGVPGELFF. The full variable domain, rest sourced from reference TRBV19 and TRBJ2-2, is DGGITQSPKYLFRKEGQNVTLSCEQNLNHDAMYWYRQDPGQGLRLIYYSQIVNDFQKGDIAEGYSVSREKKESFPLTVTSAQKNPTAFYLCASSRQGGVPGELFFGEGSRLTVL.

This clone was detected once. Likely a read error: the CDR3 ends without its conserved phenylalanine or tryptophan. The DNA is omitted, as the CDR3 cannot be located on it reliably, and the CDR3 follows TCRdb's listing. This chain uses TRBV7-2 with TRBJ1-1; the DNA was not used to check the table's D call, TRBD1. The CDR3 region is 12 residues in length, termini included. Germline V gives CDR1 SGHTA, CDR2 FQGNSA. CDR3 in amino acids: CASSLAPTGQSY.

V usage is TRBV18 and J usage is TRBJ2-2; D uncertain. CDR1 and CDR2 from the germline V gene are KGHSH and LQKENI. There are 13 residues in the CDR3. Trimming stripped 1 base from V and 6 bases from J, with 6 bases between. This CDR3 reads CASSPLISGELFF. Written as DNA, the CDR3 is TGTGCCAGCTCACCACTTATATCCGGGGAGCTGTTTTTT.

The J gene is TRBJ2-1, the V gene TRBV7-9, with D possibly TRBD2 on 7 matching bases. V lost 5 bases to trimming and J lost 7 bases, with 15 bases between them. The CDR3 is 14 residues long. The germline V gene has CDR1 SEHNR and CDR2 FQNEAQ (reference sequence). The CDR3 DNA is TGTGCCAGCAGCCCCCCGGGGGGCAAGAATGAGCAGTTCTTC. As protein: CASSPPGGKNEQFF.

This sequence joins TRBV29-1 and TRBJ1-1; the D gene is possibly TRBD1 (6 bases). The CDR3 is 13 amino acids. Trimming removed 7 bases from V and 1 base from J, with 13 bases in between. Per the germline V gene, CDR1 is SQVTM and CDR2 is ANQGSEA. The chain's CDR3 is CSAEKQGNTEAFF. The CDR3 DNA reads TGCAGCGCCGAAAAACAGGGGAACACTGAAGCTTTCTTT.

V and J are TRBV7-3 and TRBJ2-1; 13 bases are a match to TRBD2. The CDR3 has 16 amino acids. The J segment lost 2 bases and the V segment lost 2 bases, leaving 0 bases of the junction unmatched. Per germline, CDR1 SGHTA and CDR2 FQGTGA. CDR3 coding DNA: TGTGCCAGCAGCTTAGGACTAGCGGGGGCCTACAATGAGCAGTTCTTC. Encoded protein: CASSLGLAGAYNEQFF.

The sample holds one count of this clone. The V call is TRBV6-5, the J call TRBJ1-1; 7 bases align to TRBD1. After removal of 5 bases from V and 7 bases from J, the junction contained 4 bases not matched to a gene. Germline CDR1 and CDR2: MNHEY and SVGAGI. CDR3 length: 12 residues. This CDR3 reads CASSPGGGEAFF. CDR3 sequence (DNA): TGTGCCAGCAGTCCAGGGGGTGGTGAAGCTTTCTTT.

This clone turned up a few times. The chain joins TRBV6-1 to TRBJ2-3, with TRBD2 matching 10 bases. Trimming took 2 bases from V and 6 from J; bases not matched to a gene: 5. CDR1 is MNHNS, CDR2 SASEGT, per germline. This CDR3 comprises 15 residues. DNA for the CDR3: TGTGCCAGCAGTGAACTGAGCGGGGGGGCCGATACGCAGTATTTT. Its protein is CASSELSGGADTQYF.

The rearrangement uses TRBV15 and TRBJ1-2; D is uncertain. Germline lookup yields CDR1 LNHNV and CDR2 YYDKDF (reference sequence). Deletions cut 0 bases from V and 3 bases from J, with 5 bases between. The CDR3 is 13 amino acids. The CDR3, as DNA: TGTGCCACCAGCAGAGATGAGCACTATGGCTACACCTTC. This gives the protein CATSRDEHYGYTF.

This chain uses TRBV18 with TRBJ2-7; D perhaps matches TRBD2 (5 bases). Trimming removed 3 bases from V and 3 bases from J, with 12 bases in between. The CDR3 length is 14 residues. Per the germline V gene, CDR1 is KGHSH and CDR2 is LQKENI. The CDR3 coding sequence is TGTGCCAGCTCACCTCCCGGGGATTACTACGAGCAGTACTTC. Its protein product is CASSPPGDYYEQYF. Drawing the rest from reference TRBV18 and TRBJ2-7, the complete variable domain is NAGVMQNPRHLVRRRGQEARLRCSPMKGHSHVYWYRQLPEEGLKFMVYLQKENIIDESGMPKERFSAEFPKEGPSILRIQQVVRGDSAAYFCASSPPGDYYEQYFGPGTRLTVT.

The V call is TRBV19, the J call TRBJ1-6; D may be TRBD1 (5 bases). This CDR3 has 16 residues. V gave up 4 bases and J gave up 5 bases, with 15 bases separating them. Germline values: CDR1 LNHDA, CDR2 SQIVND (reference sequence). The CDR3 DNA follows: TGTGCCAGTAGTACCCGACGGAGGGGCAATAATTCACCCCTCCACTTT. This codes for CASSTRRRGNNSPLHF.

The chain is built from TRBV7-6 and TRBJ1-1; 8 nucleotides agree with TRBD1. V was clipped by 3 bases and J by 11 bases; unmatched bases: 11. This CDR3 is 14 amino acids long. Germline lookup yields CDR1 SGHVS and CDR2 FNYEAQ. The CDR3 coding sequence is TGTGCCAGCAGCTTCGCCCCCCAGGGGGCTTCCGCTTTCTTT. This codes for CASSFAPQGASAFF.

The V call is TRBV19, the J call TRBJ1-2; D not certain. The germline V gene has CDR1 LNHDA and CDR2 SQIVND (reference sequence). V was trimmed by 3 bases and J by 4 bases, leaving 12 bases between them. This CDR3 has 14 residues. The CDR3 sequence is CASSISGSSYGYTF. In DNA, the CDR3 is TGTGCCAGTAGTATTAGCGGCAGCTCCTATGGCTACACCTTC. Drawing the rest from reference TRBV19 and TRBJ1-2, the complete variable domain is DGGITQSPKYLFRKEGQNVTLSCEQNLNHDAMYWYRQDPGQGLRLIYYSQIVNDFQKGDIAEGYSVSREKKESFPLTVTSAQKNPTAFYLCASSISGSSYGYTFGSGTRLTVV.

The chain links TRBV28 to TRBJ1-2; TRBD1 agrees at 7 bases. J lost 3 bases, V lost 4 bases, and 8 bases had no gene match. This CDR3 is 15 amino acids long. Germline V gene lookup returns CDR1 MDHEN and CDR2 SYDVKM. CDR3 sequence (DNA): TGTGCCAGCAGTTCCGGGACAGATACTTACTATGGCTACACCTTC. Amino acid sequence: CASSSGTDTYYGYTF.

The table lists this clone with a few counts. The rearrangement joins TRBV5-1 to TRBJ2-7, with 7 bases matching TRBD1. The V and J ends lost 4 bases and 0 bases, in that order; junction bases with no gene match: 4. This CDR3 contains 14 residues. Germline values: CDR1 SGHRS, CDR2 YFSETQ. CDR3 nucleotides: TGCGCCAGCAGCCAGGGGGTATACTCCTACGAGCAGTACTTC. Residues: CASSQGVYSYEQYF.

This chain joins TRBV5-5 and TRBJ2-7; no clear D gene. Per germline, CDR1 SGHKS and CDR2 YYEKEE (reference sequence). Trimming cost V 0 bases and J 2 bases, with 6 bases left between them. CDR3 length: 13 amino acids. This chain's CDR3 is CASSLAQTYEQYF. The CDR3 DNA reads TGTGCCAGCAGCTTGGCGCAGACCTACGAGCAGTACTTC.

This clone was found once. This chain uses TRBV19 with TRBJ1-4; 8 nucleotides align to TRBD1. V dropped 9 bases and J dropped 5; count of bases not matched to a gene: 5. This CDR3 is built from 13 residues. Germline CDR1 reads LNHDA; CDR2 reads SQIVND (reference sequence). The CDR3 DNA reads as TGTGCCAGCTCGGACAGGGTAAATGAAAAACTGTTTTTT. Protein: CASSDRVNEKLFF.

This chain links TRBV19 with TRBJ2-3; the D gene is possibly TRBD2 (5 bases). Germline V CDR1 and CDR2: LNHDA, SQIVND (reference sequence). The germline V and J ends were trimmed by 1 base and 6 bases, with 5 bases remaining between them. The CDR3 is 12 residues long. CDR3 sequence reads: CASSIASDTQYF. The CDR3 DNA reads as TGTGCCAGTAGTATAGCTAGCGATACGCAGTATTTT.

The V call is TRBV6-5, the J call TRBJ1-1, with D uncertain. This CDR3 has 12 residues. Trimming took off 11 bases at V and 1 base at J, with 11 bases between the two ends. CDR1 is MNHEY, CDR2 SVGAGI, per germline. DNA for the CDR3: TGTGCCGCGCAGGAGGCGAACACTGAAGCTTTCTTT. It codes for CAAQEANTEAFF.

The rearrangement links TRBV27 to TRBJ1-2; weak D call: TRBD1 (5 bases). V dropped 6 bases and J dropped 8 bases, with 22 bases sitting between them. Per germline, CDR1 MNHEY and CDR2 SMNVEV (reference sequence). The CDR3 loop spans 15 amino acids. The CDR3 DNA reads as TGTGCCAGCAGCTCCCGAGGGGAAAGCGGGCCGGGCTACACCTTC. Translated: CASSSRGESGPGYTF.

CDR3 region: CASSVSPGEVNTEAFF. Here the CDR3 DNA reads TGTGCCAGCAGCGTTTCCCCAGGCGAAGTGAACACTGAAGCTTTCTTT. V is TRBV9 and J is TRBJ1-1; D is undetermined. The CDR3 extends over 16 amino acids. The V end lost 2 bases, the J end lost 0 bases, and 14 bases lay between the germline ends. Germline V gene sequence: CDR1 SGDLS, CDR2 YYNGEE.